These T cell receptor beta chains were read from a single sample in a study of T cell repertoires in cytomegalovirus infection. TCRdb reprocessed the reads with MiXCR, giving one entry per CDR3 protein. This table has around 500,000 distinct CDR3 sequences, about 39% appearing once. These receptors lack a known antigen. This specimen consisted of cultured PBMCs, obtained from culture after CMV antigen stimulation. Every receptor here comes from a human donor in good health (CMV status not recorded). Some clones in this sample may be carry-over from other donors' samples. CDR3s leave out the opening cysteine and the closing phenylalanine or tryptophan. A D gene is named only where the DNA matches it firmly.

v_call: TRBV7-9; d_call: -; cdr3_aa: ASSLSLLLNEDGYT
v_call: TRBV5-3; d_call: -; cdr3_aa: ASSSRGPTPLH
v_call: TRBV28; d_call: -; cdr3_aa: ASYPSGTIYGYT
v_call: TRBV7-4; d_call: -; cdr3_aa: ASSLRDGPNTGELF
v_call: TRBV3-1; d_call: TRBD2; cdr3_aa: ASSQDPGGFRTQY
v_call: TRBV7-4; d_call: TRBD2; cdr3_aa: ASSTRAGEGSYNEQF
v_call: TRBV12-3/TRBV12-4; d_call: -; cdr3_aa: ASSNDRPQY
v_call: TRBV6-5; d_call: -; cdr3_aa: ASSYDRENIQY
v_call: TRBV6-1; d_call: -; cdr3_aa: ASSDWQPQH
v_call: TRBV7-8; d_call: TRBD2; cdr3_aa: ASRKLSGGLSRGQY
v_call: TRBV5-6; d_call: -; cdr3_aa: ASSYGNQPQH
v_call: TRBV7-2; d_call: TRBD2; cdr3_aa: ASSLEGTSGEGPQF
v_call: TRBV5-1; d_call: -; cdr3_aa: ASSLVGVSTEAF
v_call: TRBV7-9; d_call: -; cdr3_aa: ASSTPGWSGTQY
v_call: TRBV7-9; d_call: -; cdr3_aa: ASSWEGGQSNQPQH
v_call: TRBV7-2; d_call: TRBD1; cdr3_aa: ASSWDRGTGAF
v_call: TRBV19; d_call: -; cdr3_aa: ASTPGRGADTQY
v_call: TRBV29-1; d_call: -; cdr3_aa: SVEAGGNQPQH
v_call: TRBV6-1; d_call: -; cdr3_aa: ASSRHFTGELF
v_call: TRBV28; d_call: -; cdr3_aa: ASGPRSDAF
v_call: TRBV6-5; d_call: TRBD2; cdr3_aa: ASRRLAGDPYEQY
v_call: TRBV6-5; d_call: -; cdr3_aa: ASSPLRDTDTQY
v_call: TRBV6-5; d_call: -; cdr3_aa: ASSYSGIDGNIQY
v_call: TRBV29-1; d_call: -; cdr3_aa: SVVRGDFDGYT
v_call: TRBV20-1; d_call: -; cdr3_aa: SARIRTDTQY
v_call: TRBV7-9; d_call: -; cdr3_aa: ASINIVRGNEQF
v_call: TRBV7-8; d_call: TRBD1; cdr3_aa: ASSFRTGPYEQY
v_call: TRBV7-2; d_call: TRBD2; cdr3_aa: ASSASGGNLNEQF
v_call: TRBV10-3; d_call: -; cdr3_aa: AISESRNQPQH
v_call: TRBV30; d_call: TRBD1; cdr3_aa: ASDRVNTGELF
v_call: TRBV6-5; d_call: TRBD2; cdr3_aa: ASGRDYRGEQF
v_call: TRBV15; d_call: -; cdr3_aa: ATSRERRPGSPLH
v_call: TRBV6-7; d_call: -; cdr3_aa: ASSYRNRVCGPSN
v_call: TRBV4-1; d_call: TRBD1; cdr3_aa: ASSHKTGGDTEAF
v_call: TRBV7-2; d_call: TRBD2; cdr3_aa: ASSLRLAGGTDTQY
v_call: TRBV7-2; d_call: -; cdr3_aa: ASSLGGAAYEQY
v_call: TRBV10-3; d_call: -; cdr3_aa: AISESVGGTTTEAF
v_call: TRBV7-6; d_call: -; cdr3_aa: ASSWGEGTDTQY
v_call: TRBV12-3/TRBV12-4; d_call: -; cdr3_aa: ASSFISGSGSGEQF
v_call: TRBV10-3; d_call: -; cdr3_aa: AISAALATNEKLF
v_call: TRBV11-2; d_call: -; cdr3_aa: ASSLLAGDFYEQY
v_call: TRBV12-3/TRBV12-4; d_call: -; cdr3_aa: ASRRSDSGNTIY
v_call: TRBV20-1; d_call: -; cdr3_aa: SASLAAYNEQF
v_call: TRBV6-6; d_call: -; cdr3_aa: ASSYSTPKETQY
v_call: TRBV7-2; d_call: -; cdr3_aa: ASSLVPGINSPLH
v_call: TRBV7-9; d_call: -; cdr3_aa: ASSARTAPGETQY
v_call: TRBV7-2; d_call: -; cdr3_aa: ASRGVHNEQF
v_call: TRBV28; d_call: TRBD1; cdr3_aa: ASSPDRDQPRH